This TCR beta chain was sequenced in a study of cytomegalovirus exposure and HLA in healthy donors. Germline V gene sequence: CDR1 MDHEN, CDR2 SYDVKM. V was clipped by 3 bases and J by 3 bases, with 12 bases between them. The CDR3 contains 14 residues. PCR was performed using 60 Vbeta and 13 Jbeta primers. Original processing notes: A later analysis counted about 80 million unique TCR beta chains, about 10 million shared. Assay: immunoSEQ multiplex PCR; the TCRdb copy retains only in-frame clones and omits some. For V, J and clone size, that table is used; D and trimming come from the DNA. The top ten hold about 3.8% of the sample, which has fewer than 100,000 clones, 79% seen once. On this clone itself: Its antigen is as yet unknown. The same CDR3 arises from other DNA sequences in this sample as well.

Study conclusions and caveats: A later analysis showed HLA-associated TCR beta chains outstripping equally common others in clonal expansion. The sole available immune exposure information was CMV serostatus. The study reported that TCR beta sequences accurately predicted HLA-A and HLA-B alleles in most subjects.

This clonotype originated in a woman between 40 and 55 years old in good health and CMV-seronegative. The chain is built from TRBV28 and TRBJ2-7, with D perhaps matching TRBD2 (6 bases). The sample consisted of PBMCs. CDR3 DNA: TGTGCCAGCAGTTTTCCGGGACTGAGCTACGAGCAGTACTTC. Translating gives CASSFPGLSYEQYF.